The 30 T cell receptor beta chains below come from one sample, sequenced in a study of cytomegalovirus exposure and HLA in healthy donors. A multiplex PCR was run with 60 Vbeta primers and 13 Jbeta primers. Assay used: immunoSEQ multiplex PCR; TCRdb lists only in-frame clones, some missing. Among approximately 170,000 clones listed, roughly 72% were seen once. Input material: PBMCs. The receptors were gathered from a woman aged 40 to 50 in good health and CMV-seronegative.

The chain employs TRBV6-5 and TRBJ2-1; D might be TRBD2 (6 bases). CDR3 length: 15 residues. V was clipped by 5 bases and J by 3 bases, with 14 bases between them. Germline values: CDR1 MNHEY, CDR2 SVGAGI. The chain's CDR3 is CASSPQGGGYNEQFF. As DNA, the CDR3 is TGTGCCAGCAGTCCTCAGGGAGGCGGCTACAATGAGCAGTTCTTC.

This clone was seen more than once but under ten times. The chain joins TRBV14 to TRBJ2-5; 14 bases match TRBD2. Germline trimming cut 4 bases from V and 2 bases from J; bases unmatched to any gene: 6. The CDR3 is 17 amino acids. The germline gives CDR1 SGHDN, CDR2 FVKESK. The CDR3 coding sequence is TGTGCCAGCAGCCGAGGGACTAGCGGGAGTCAACAAGAGACCCAGTACTTC. Protein sequence: CASSRGTSGSQQETQYF. The full variable domain, its missing parts supplied by reference TRBV14 and TRBJ2-5, is EAGVTQFPSHSVIEKGQTVTLRCDPISGHDNLYWYRRVMGKEIKFLLHFVKESKQDESGMPNNRFLAERTGGTYSTLKVQPAELEDSGVYFCASSRGTSGSQQETQYFGPGTRLLVL.

This chain uses TRBV6-1 with TRBJ2-7, with 7 nucleotides matching TRBD1. The CDR3 totals 15 residues. Looked up from germline, CDR1 is MNHNS and CDR2 is SASEGT. V lost 2 bases to trimming and J lost 0 bases; unmatched junction nucleotides: 4. In nucleotides, the CDR3 is TGTGCCAGCAGTGAAACAGGACAGGTCTCCTACGAGCAGTACTTC. It encodes CASSETGQVSYEQYF.

The chain combines TRBV7-8 with TRBJ1-2; D may be TRBD1 (6 bases). The CDR3 totals 13 residues. CDR1 is SGHVS and CDR2 is FQNEAQ in the germline V gene. V gave up 5 bases and J gave up 1 base, with 8 bases separating them. This CDR3 is CASSPDSNYGYTF. The CDR3 DNA reads TGTGCCAGCAGCCCGGACAGTAACTATGGCTACACCTTC.

V usage is TRBV11-3 and J usage is TRBJ2-3; TRBD2 matches at 8 bases. Germline CDR1 is SGHNT and CDR2 is YENEEA. V was clipped by 0 bases and J by 6 bases; unmatched bases: 8. The CDR3 extends over 16 amino acids. CDR3 DNA: TGTGCCAGCAGCTTAGAACCAGCGGGAGATTATGATACGCAGTATTTT. Translating it yields CASSLEPAGDYDTQYF.

This clone was detected a few times. The rearrangement links TRBV5-4 to TRBJ1-1; D not resolved. This CDR3 is built from 12 residues. CDR1 SGHNT and CDR2 YYREEE come from the germline V gene (reference sequence). Deletions cut 6 bases from V and 7 bases from J, with 13 bases between. The CDR3 DNA reads TGTGCCAGCACCGAGGCGGGCAGTGAAGCTTTCTTT. It codes for CASTEAGSEAFF.

A few counts support this clone. The CDR3: CASSREGDGYTF. CDR3 nucleotides: TGCGCCAGCAGCCGCGAAGGGGATGGCTACACCTTC. The chain recombines TRBV5-1 with TRBJ1-2; tentative D call: TRBD1 (5 bases). The CDR3 runs 12 residues. Germline loops: CDR1 SGHRS, CDR2 YFSETQ. Trimming shortened V by 4 bases and J by 6 bases, and 10 bases separated the two germline ends. Variable domain in full (rest from reference TRBV5-1 and TRBJ1-2): KAGVTQTPRYLIKTRGQQVTLSCSPISGHRSVSWYQQTPGQGLQFLFEYFSETQRNKGNFPGRFSGRQFSNSRSEMNVSTLELGDSALYLCASSREGDGYTFGSGTRLTVV.

V gene TRBV11-2 combines with J gene TRBJ1-2, with TRBD1 matching over 8 bases. V lost 6 bases, J lost 8 bases, and 8 bases stayed unmatched. The CDR3 loop spans 13 amino acids. The germline V gene has CDR1 SGHAT and CDR2 FQNNGV. The CDR3 DNA reads TGTGCCAGCAGAGAACAGGGGGAAGGGGGCTACACCTTC. As protein: CASREQGEGGYTF. Full variable domain (rest looked up from reference TRBV11-2 and TRBJ1-2): EAGVAQSPRYKIIEKRQSVAFWCNPISGHATLYWYQQILGQGPKLLIQFQNNGVVDDSQLPKDRFSAERLKGVDSTLKIQPAKLEDSAVYLCASREQGEGGYTFGSGTRLTVV.

The rearrangement joins TRBV11-2 to TRBJ2-7; a weak D match, TRBD2 (5 bases). The CDR3 has 12 residues. V gave up 5 bases and J gave up 3 bases, with 8 bases separating them. Germline-derived CDR1 and CDR2 are SGHAT and FQNNGV. CDR3 loop: CASSRSGYEQYF. The CDR3 nucleotides read TGTGCCAGCAGCCGGAGCGGCTACGAGCAGTACTTC.

This clone was seen a few times. The chain combines TRBV9 with TRBJ2-5, with 8 bases matching TRBD2. Germline CDR1 reads SGDLS; CDR2 reads YYNGEE. CDR3 length: 16 residues. Germline trimming cut 2 bases from V and 5 bases from J; bases unmatched to any gene: 11. CDR3 nucleotides: TGTGCCAGCAGCGTGACTAGCGCGGGAGACTGGGAGACCCAGTACTTC. It encodes CASSVTSAGDWETQYF. Full variable domain (outside the CDR3, taken from reference TRBV9 and TRBJ2-5): DSGVTQTPKHLITATGQRVTLRCSPRSGDLSVYWYQQSLDQGLQFLIQYYNGEERAKGNILERFSAQQFPDLHSELNLSSLELGDSALYFCASSVTSAGDWETQYFGPGTRLLVL.

The chain is built from TRBV2 and TRBJ1-1; 9 nucleotides line up with TRBD1. This CDR3 has 13 residues. V shed 8 bases, J shed 5 bases, and the junction held 6 bases outside the gene matches. The germline V gene encodes CDR1 SNHLY and CDR2 FYNNEI. As DNA, the CDR3 is TGTGCCAGCTCGGGACAGGGTGGAACTGAAGCTTTCTTT. This gives the protein CASSGQGGTEAFF.

Turning to this clone: As the CDR3 is not closed by the conserved phenylalanine or tryptophan, this likely results from a read error. The chain joins TRBV2 to TRBJ1-2, with 9 bases aligning to TRBD1. This CDR3 comprises 15 residues. V shed 2 bases, J shed 4 bases, and the junction held 5 bases outside the gene matches. Germline CDR1 and CDR2: SNHLY and FYNNEI. CDR3 amino acids: CASSERDRVGYGYTS. In DNA, the CDR3 is TGTGCCAGCAGTGAAAGGGACAGGGTGGGCTATGGCTACACCTCC.

This clone occurred a few times. The chain links TRBV6-1 to TRBJ2-1; TRBD2 matches 8 bases. CDR3 length: 15 residues. V shed 3 bases, J shed 7 bases, and the junction held 8 bases outside the gene matches. The germline V gene has CDR1 MNHNS and CDR2 SASEGT. CDR3 nucleotide sequence: TGTGCCAGCAGTGATGGAGTAGCGGGAAGGAATGAGCAGTTCTTC. It specifies CASSDGVAGRNEQFF.

V usage is TRBV13 and J usage is TRBJ1-3; D unresolved. Trimming cost V 3 bases and J 0 bases, with 6 bases left between them. Germline assignment: CDR1 PRHDT and CDR2 FYEKMQ (reference sequence). The CDR3 is 14 amino acids. This chain's CDR3 is CASSLTNSGNTIYF. The CDR3, as DNA: TGTGCCAGCAGCTTGACAAACTCTGGAAACACCATATATTTT.

V and J are TRBV27 and TRBJ2-3, with 10 bases identical to TRBD2. The CDR3 has 16 residues. CDR1 and CDR2 (germline): MNHEY, SMNVEV (reference sequence). V lost 4 bases and J lost 3; bases outside the gene matches: 7. The DNA of the CDR3 is TGTGCCAGCAGTTCCCCTAGCGGGAGCGCAACAGATACGCAGTATTTT. It is translated as CASSSPSGSATDTQYF.

This rearrangement joins TRBV25-1 to TRBJ1-2, with 10 bases fitting TRBD1. The V gene end was trimmed by 4 bases and the J gene end by 4 bases; junction bases not matched to a gene: 3. The CDR3 length is 14 residues. In germline, CDR1 is MGHDK, CDR2 SYGVNS. The CDR3 loop reads CASSVGDRGYGYTF. CDR3 coding DNA: TGTGCCAGCAGTGTGGGGGACAGGGGCTATGGCTACACCTTC.

The chain couples TRBV10-3 to TRBJ1-1, with a weak D call TRBD1 (6 bases). The CDR3 length is 15 residues. V was cut by 3 bases and J by 1 base, with 12 bases left in between. Germline CDR1 is ENHRY and CDR2 is SYGVKD. The CDR3, as DNA: TGTGCCATCAGTGACCCAGGGGAAGGGAACACTGAAGCTTTCTTT. This translates into CAISDPGEGNTEAFF.

V and J are TRBV2 and TRBJ1-2; TRBD1 matches 10 bases. Germline-derived CDR1 and CDR2 are SNHLY and FYNNEI. Unmatched junction bases numbered 1, after V lost 4 bases and J lost 2 bases. The CDR3 contains 14 residues. Here the CDR3 reads CASSGGQGNYGYTF. As DNA, the CDR3 is TGTGCCAGCAGTGGGGGACAGGGGAACTATGGCTACACCTTC.

Here the CDR3 reads CASSHGLAGGDEQFF. The CDR3 DNA follows: TGTGCCAGCAGCCACGGACTAGCGGGAGGGGATGAGCAGTTCTTC. The rearrangement joins TRBV27 to TRBJ2-1; 15 bases align to TRBD2. The length of the CDR3 is 15 residues. Germline lookup yields CDR1 MNHEY and CDR2 SMNVEV (reference sequence). V gave up 6 bases and J gave up 8 bases; unmatched junction bases: 5.

The chain couples TRBV29-1 to TRBJ2-2; 9 bases are shared with TRBD1. The CDR3 has 13 amino acids. V was pared by 7 bases and J by 5 bases, with 5 bases of the junction left unmatched. CDR1 and CDR2 (germline): SQVTM, ANQGSEA. Here the CDR3 DNA reads TGCAGCGCAGGGGACAGGGTGACCGGGGAGCTGTTTTTT. This gives the protein CSAGDRVTGELFF.

The chain employs TRBV29-1 and TRBJ2-5; 9 bases match TRBD1. CDR3 length: 15 residues. The V and J ends lost 6 bases and 5 bases, in that order; junction bases with no gene match: 13. Germline CDR1 SQVTM, CDR2 ANQGSEA. In DNA, the CDR3 is TGCAGCGTCATACCCACAGGGGGCGTATGGGAGACCCAGTACTTC. Encoded protein: CSVIPTGGVWETQYF.

The chain joins TRBV30 to TRBJ1-4, with a possible D match to TRBD1 (6 bases). Deletions cut 5 bases from V and 7 bases from J, with 14 bases between. This CDR3 contains 13 residues. From germline, CDR1 is GTSNPN and CDR2 SVGIG (reference sequence). As DNA, the CDR3 is TGTGCCTGGTTTGACAGGCTTGGTGAAAAACTGTTTTTT. This codes for CAWFDRLGEKLFF.

This clone came up a few times. Other nucleotide sequences from this sample produce the same CDR3. CDR3: CASSLASGRGEQYF. In DNA form, the CDR3 reads TGTGCCAGCAGTCTGGCTAGCGGGAGGGGAGAGCAGTACTTC. The chain has TRBV28 and TRBJ2-7, with 12 bases identical to TRBD2. The CDR3 is made up of 14 amino acids. J was trimmed by 7 bases and V by 5 bases; bases with no gene match: 6. Germline assignment: CDR1 MDHEN and CDR2 SYDVKM.

The genes are TRBV30 and TRBJ2-7, with 7 bases that match TRBD1. Germline-derived CDR1 and CDR2 are GTSNPN and SVGIG (reference sequence). Unmatched junction bases numbered 4, after V lost 2 bases and J lost 0 bases. The CDR3 is 14 amino acids. CDR3 in DNA: TGTGCCTGGAGTCGACAGGGCGGCTCCTACGAGCAGTACTTC. Amino acids: CAWSRQGGSYEQYF.

The chain has TRBV29-1 and TRBJ2-1; tentatively, D is TRBD2 (6 bases). The CDR3 is made up of 13 amino acids. V lost 5 bases and J lost 8, with 16 bases in between. The germline V gene has CDR1 SQVTM and CDR2 ANQGSEA. The CDR3 DNA follows: TGCAGCGTTTCAGGCGGTGCGGGGTATGAGCAGTTCTTC. It translates to CSVSGGAGYEQFF.

This clone has a handful of counts. This rearrangement joins TRBV29-1 to TRBJ1-1; 8 bases line up with TRBD1. The germline V gene has CDR1 SQVTM and CDR2 ANQGSEA. The junction had 12 bases not matched to a gene; V was cut back by 7 bases and J by 14 bases. The CDR3 totals 11 residues. CDR3 sequence: CSARLTGENFF. DNA of the CDR3: TGCAGCGCCCGATTGACAGGGGAGAACTTCTTT.

The chain links TRBV5-1 to TRBJ2-5; TRBD2 agrees at 16 bases. V was clipped by 3 bases and J by 5 bases; unmatched bases: 7. This CDR3 has 17 amino acids. CDR1 and CDR2 (germline): SGHRS, YFSETQ. CDR3 sequence reads: CASSSGTSGRADETQYF. DNA for the CDR3: TGCGCCAGCAGCTCAGGGACTAGCGGGAGGGCGGATGAGACCCAGTACTTC.

The chain couples TRBV6-5 to TRBJ1-2; 8 nucleotides line up with TRBD1. Germline V gene sequence: CDR1 MNHEY, CDR2 SVGAGI. V gave up 6 bases and J gave up 4 bases; unmatched junction bases: 7. The CDR3 has 14 residues. The CDR3 coding sequence is TGTGCCAGCAGGTCCACAGGGGGTAGCTATGGCTACACCTTC. Translation: CASRSTGGSYGYTF.

This clone was observed once. This sequence joins TRBV28 and TRBJ2-3; D may be TRBD2 (6 bases). The CDR3 length is 12 residues. The germline V gene encodes CDR1 MDHEN and CDR2 SYDVKM. V gave up 6 bases and J gave up 2 bases, with 6 bases separating them. CDR3 sequence: CASRDYTDTQYF. The CDR3 region has the DNA TGTGCCAGCAGGGACTACACAGATACGCAGTATTTT.

The J gene is TRBJ2-1, the V gene TRBV2; 9 nucleotides line up with TRBD1. J lost 7 bases, V lost 8 bases, and 9 bases had no gene match. This CDR3 has 14 residues. Germline values: CDR1 SNHLY, CDR2 FYNNEI. Here the CDR3 reads CASRGRDRENEQFF. The CDR3 DNA is TGTGCCAGCCGTGGTAGGGACAGGGAGAATGAGCAGTTCTTC.